This T cell receptor beta chain was sequenced during a study of blood T cell repertoires in COVID-19 (dated by TCRdb to the early 2020s). Regarding the complete study: Samples covering the acute and convalescent phases of COVID-19 were provided by collaborators in the United States, Italy and Spain. The prospective study material was composed of cDNA or gDNA derived from T cells, B-cell-depleted T cells, or PBMCs. Deeply sampled blood TCRbeta repertoires from subjects exposed to, actively infected with, or recovered from COVID-19 were included in the dataset. The repertoires were released in a freely available public database intended as a resource for research on the immune response to SARS-CoV-2. Samples were obtained from the ongoing ImmuneRACE study (first 160 participants) and from 950 to 1,500 subjects provided by 6 global collaborators. A de-identified subject ID, COVID-19 status, age in years and sex were almost always included in the sample metadata. HLA class I and class II types, where available, came from metadata supplied by the sample provider rather than from assay-based typing.

TCRbeta CDR3 regions were amplified from genomic DNA using the immunoSEQ Assay, a bias-controlled multiplex PCR. The original pipeline was this. The number of nucleated cells in each sample was estimated from the amplification of reference gene primers within the assay. To quantify the absolute abundance of each unique TCRbeta CDR3 rearrangement, sequence reads were collapsed and filtered. For each sample, productive Simpson clonality was calculated as the square root of Simpson's diversity index over productive rearrangements. TCRdb limited this immuneACCESS table to in-frame rearrangements with V and J called. A share of clones is missing; checked studies link under half to unresolved V genes, and the rest is unexplained. That table gives V, J and clone size, and the DNA gave D and trimming. Here the sample has roughly 140,000 clones; roughly 82% occur a single time. The top ten clones comprise roughly 2.3% of the sample.

Comment on this clone: Which antigen it targets is not known. It has no much larger one-base neighbor in the sample; base qualities were not kept.

Whole blood was collected in K2EDTA tubes by collaborating institutions according to the institutions' own protocols. For TCRbeta analysis, collaborators shipped samples in one of three forms: frozen whole blood, isolated PBMCs, or DNA extracted from either of those sample types. Points the paper makes about the study in general: Clinical and demographic metadata were provided uncurated, with the amount varying by source and participant.

The CDR3 goes from the cysteine to the phenylalanine over 15 residues. Only the CDR3 part of the read is kept: 45 bases, read in frame from the first base. Relative to germline, V is missing 1 base and J is missing 2 bases, with 3 bases of the junction outside any gene match. In the germline V gene (reference sequence), CDR1 corresponds to GTSNPN and CDR2 to SVGIG. The specimen sequenced was peripheral blood. This receptor was obtained from a man between 65 and 85 years old with acute or convalescent COVID-19. Recombination connected TRBV30 to TRBJ1-1, with TRBD1 identical over 11 junction bases. For the CDR3, the sequence is CAWSDGTGGNTEAFF. The DNA sequence is as follows: TGTGCCTGGAGTGACGGGACAGGGGGTAACACTGAAGCTTTCTTT.